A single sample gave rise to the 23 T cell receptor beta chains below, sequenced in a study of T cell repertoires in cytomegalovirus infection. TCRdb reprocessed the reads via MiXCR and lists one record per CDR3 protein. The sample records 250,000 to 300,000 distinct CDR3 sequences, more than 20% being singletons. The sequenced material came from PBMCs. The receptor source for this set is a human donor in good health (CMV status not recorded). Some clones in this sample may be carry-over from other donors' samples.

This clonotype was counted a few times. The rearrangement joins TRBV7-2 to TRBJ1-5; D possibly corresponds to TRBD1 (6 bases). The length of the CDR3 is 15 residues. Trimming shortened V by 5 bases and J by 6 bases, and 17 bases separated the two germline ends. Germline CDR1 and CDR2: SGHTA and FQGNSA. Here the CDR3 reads CASSPRTSGAQPQHF. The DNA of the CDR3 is TGTGCCAGCAGCCCGAGAACTTCAGGGGCTCAGCCCCAGCATTTT.

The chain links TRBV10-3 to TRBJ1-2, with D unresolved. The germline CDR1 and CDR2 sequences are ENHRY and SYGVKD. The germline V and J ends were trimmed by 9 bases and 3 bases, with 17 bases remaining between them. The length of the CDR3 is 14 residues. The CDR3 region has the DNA TGTGCCATGTTTGGGGAGGGAAGCGACTATGGCTACACCTTC. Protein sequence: CAMFGEGSDYGYTF.

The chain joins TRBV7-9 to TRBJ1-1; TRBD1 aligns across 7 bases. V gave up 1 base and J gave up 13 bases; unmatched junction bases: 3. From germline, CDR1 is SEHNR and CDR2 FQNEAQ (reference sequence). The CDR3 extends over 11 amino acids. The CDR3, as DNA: TGTGCCAGCAGCTTAGGTCAGGGGGTTTTCTTT. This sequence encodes CASSLGQGVFF.

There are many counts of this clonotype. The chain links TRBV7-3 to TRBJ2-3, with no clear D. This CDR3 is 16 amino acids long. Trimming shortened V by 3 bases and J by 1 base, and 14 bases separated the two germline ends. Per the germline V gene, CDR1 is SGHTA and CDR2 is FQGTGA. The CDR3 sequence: CASSLVGSGGTDTQYF. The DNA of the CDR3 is TGTGCCAGCAGCTTGGTGGGGTCTGGAGGCACAGATACGCAGTATTTT.

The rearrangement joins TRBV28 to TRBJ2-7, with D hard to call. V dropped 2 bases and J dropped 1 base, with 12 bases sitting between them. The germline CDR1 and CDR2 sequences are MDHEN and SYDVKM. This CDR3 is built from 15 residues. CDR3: CASSLRSLSSYEQYF. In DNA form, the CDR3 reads TGTGCCAGCAGTTTAAGGAGCCTTTCTTCCTACGAGCAGTACTTC.

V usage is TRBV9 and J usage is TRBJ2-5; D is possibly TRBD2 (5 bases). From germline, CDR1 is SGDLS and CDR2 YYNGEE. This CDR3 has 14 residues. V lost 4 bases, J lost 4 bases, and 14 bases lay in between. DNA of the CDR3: TGTGCCAGCAGCATCCGCCCCGCGGGAGAGACCCAGTACTTC. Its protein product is CASSIRPAGETQYF.

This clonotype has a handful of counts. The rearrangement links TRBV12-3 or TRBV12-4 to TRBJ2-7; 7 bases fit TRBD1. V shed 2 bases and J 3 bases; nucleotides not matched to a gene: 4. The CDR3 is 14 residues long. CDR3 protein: CASSLRDSRYEQYV. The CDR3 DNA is TGTGCCAGCAGTTTAAGGGACAGCCGCTACGAGCAGTACGTC.

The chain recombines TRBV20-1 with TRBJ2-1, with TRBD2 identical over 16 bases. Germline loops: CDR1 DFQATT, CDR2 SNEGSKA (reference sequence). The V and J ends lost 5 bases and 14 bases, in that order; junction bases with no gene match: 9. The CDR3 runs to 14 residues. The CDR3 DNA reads TGCAGTGCTGGGGACTGGGGACTAGCGGGGGGGAAGTTCTTC. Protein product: CSAGDWGLAGGKFF.

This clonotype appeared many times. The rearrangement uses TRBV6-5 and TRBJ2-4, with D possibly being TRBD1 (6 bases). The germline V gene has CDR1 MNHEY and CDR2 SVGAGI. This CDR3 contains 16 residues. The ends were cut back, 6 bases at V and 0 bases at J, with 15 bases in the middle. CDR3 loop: CASRGRGNLAKNIQYF. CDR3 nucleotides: TGTGCCAGCAGGGGCAGGGGAAATCTAGCCAAAAACATTCAGTACTTC.

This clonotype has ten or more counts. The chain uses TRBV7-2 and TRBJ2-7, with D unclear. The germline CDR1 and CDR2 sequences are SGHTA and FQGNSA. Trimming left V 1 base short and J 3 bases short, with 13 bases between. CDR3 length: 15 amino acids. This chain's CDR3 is CASSLDITVLYEQYF. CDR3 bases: TGTGCCAGCAGCTTAGACATAACAGTTCTCTACGAGCAGTACTTC. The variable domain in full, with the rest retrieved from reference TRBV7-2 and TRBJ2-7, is GAGVSQSPSNKVTEKGKDVELRCDPISGHTALYWYRQSLGQGLEFLIYFQGNSAPDKSGLPSDRFSAERTGGSVSTLTIQRTQQEDSAVYLCASSLDITVLYEQYFGPGTRLTVT.

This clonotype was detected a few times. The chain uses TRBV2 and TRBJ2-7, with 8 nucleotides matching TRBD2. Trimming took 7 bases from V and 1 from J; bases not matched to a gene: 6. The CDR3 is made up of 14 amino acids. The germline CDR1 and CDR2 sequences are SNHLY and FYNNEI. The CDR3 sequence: CASKTSGGSYEQYF. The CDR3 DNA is TGTGCCAGCAAAACTAGCGGAGGTTCCTACGAGCAGTACTTC.

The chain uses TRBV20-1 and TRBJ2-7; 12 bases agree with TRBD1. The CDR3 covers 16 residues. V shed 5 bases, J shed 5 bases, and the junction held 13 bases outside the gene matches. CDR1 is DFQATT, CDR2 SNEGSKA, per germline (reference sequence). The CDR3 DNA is TGCAGTGCTGGTCGGGACAGGGGGCTCATAGTCCACGAGCAGTACTTC. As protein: CSAGRDRGLIVHEQYF.

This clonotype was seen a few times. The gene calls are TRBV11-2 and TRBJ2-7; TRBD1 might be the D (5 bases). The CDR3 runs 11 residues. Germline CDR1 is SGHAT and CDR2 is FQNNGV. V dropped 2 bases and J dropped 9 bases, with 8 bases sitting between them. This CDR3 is CASSLSGWQYF. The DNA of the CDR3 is TGTGCCAGCAGCTTATCAGGGTGGCAGTACTTC. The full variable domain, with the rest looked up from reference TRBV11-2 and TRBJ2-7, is EAGVAQSPRYKIIEKRQSVAFWCNPISGHATLYWYQQILGQGPKLLIQFQNNGVVDDSQLPKDRFSAERLKGVDSTLKIQPAKLEDSAVYLCASSLSGWQYFGPGTRLTVT.

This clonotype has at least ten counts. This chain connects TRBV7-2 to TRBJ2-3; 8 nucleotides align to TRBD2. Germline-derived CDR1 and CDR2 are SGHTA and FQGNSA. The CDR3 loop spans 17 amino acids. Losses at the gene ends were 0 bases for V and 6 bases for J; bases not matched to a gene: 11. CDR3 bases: TGTGCCAGCAGCTTAGCGGCTGGGAGCGGGAGATTGGATACGCAGTATTTT. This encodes CASSLAAGSGRLDTQYF.

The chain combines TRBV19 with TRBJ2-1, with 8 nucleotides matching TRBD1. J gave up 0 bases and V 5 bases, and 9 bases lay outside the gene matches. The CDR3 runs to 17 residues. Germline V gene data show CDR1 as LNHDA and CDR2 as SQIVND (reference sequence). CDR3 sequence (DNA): TGTGCCAGTAGTCCTTTAGGGACAGGAAGCTCCTACAATGAGCAGTTCTTC. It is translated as CASSPLGTGSSYNEQFF.

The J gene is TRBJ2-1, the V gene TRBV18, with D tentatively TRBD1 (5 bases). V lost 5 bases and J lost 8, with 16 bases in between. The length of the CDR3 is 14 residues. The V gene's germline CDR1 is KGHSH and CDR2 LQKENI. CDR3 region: CASSFVRAQDEQFF. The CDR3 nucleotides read TGTGCCAGCTCATTCGTCAGGGCGCAGGATGAGCAGTTCTTC. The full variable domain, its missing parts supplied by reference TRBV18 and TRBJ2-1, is NAGVMQNPRHLVRRRGQEARLRCSPMKGHSHVYWYRQLPEEGLKFMVYLQKENIIDESGMPKERFSAEFPKEGPSILRIQQVVRGDSAAYFCASSFVRAQDEQFFGPGTRLTVL.

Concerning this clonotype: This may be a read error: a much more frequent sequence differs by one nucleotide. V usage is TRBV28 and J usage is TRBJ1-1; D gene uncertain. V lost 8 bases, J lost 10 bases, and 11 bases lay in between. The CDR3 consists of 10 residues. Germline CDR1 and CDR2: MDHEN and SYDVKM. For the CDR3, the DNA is TGTGCCAGCCGCCGGCGCATAGCTTTCTTT. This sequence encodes CASRRRIAFF.

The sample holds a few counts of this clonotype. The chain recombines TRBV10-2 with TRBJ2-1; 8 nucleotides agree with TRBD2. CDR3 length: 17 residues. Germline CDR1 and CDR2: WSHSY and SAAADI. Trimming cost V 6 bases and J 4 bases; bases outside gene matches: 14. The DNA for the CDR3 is TGCGCCAGCAGGGAAACTTTGGGCGGGGGGTCATACAATGAGCAGTTCTTC. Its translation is CASRETLGGGSYNEQFF.

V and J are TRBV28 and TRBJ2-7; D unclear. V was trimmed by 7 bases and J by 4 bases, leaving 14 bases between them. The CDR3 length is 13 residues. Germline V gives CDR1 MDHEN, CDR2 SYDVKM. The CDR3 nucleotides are TGTGCCAGCATGAGCACGGGTCAGTACGAGCAGTACTTC. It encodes CASMSTGQYEQYF. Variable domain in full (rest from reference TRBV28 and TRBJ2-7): DVKVTQSSRYLVKRTGEKVFLECVQDMDHENMFWYRQDPGLGLRLIYFSYDVKMKEKGDIPEGYSVSREKKERFSLILESASTNQTSMYLCASMSTGQYEQYFGPGTRLTVT.

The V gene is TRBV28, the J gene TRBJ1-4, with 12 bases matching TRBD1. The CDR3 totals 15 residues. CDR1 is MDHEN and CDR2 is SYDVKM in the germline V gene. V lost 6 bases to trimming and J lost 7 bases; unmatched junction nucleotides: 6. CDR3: CASRGQGAPSEKLFF. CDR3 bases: TGTGCCAGCAGGGGACAGGGGGCGCCGAGTGAAAAACTGTTTTTT.

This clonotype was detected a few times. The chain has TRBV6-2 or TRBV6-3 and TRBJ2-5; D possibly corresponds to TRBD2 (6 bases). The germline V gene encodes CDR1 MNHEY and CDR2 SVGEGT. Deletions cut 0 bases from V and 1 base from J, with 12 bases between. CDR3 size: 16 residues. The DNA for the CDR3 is TGTGCCAGCAGTTACTCAGGTTTCGGGAGCCAAGAGACCCAGTACTTC. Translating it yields CASSYSGFGSQETQYF.

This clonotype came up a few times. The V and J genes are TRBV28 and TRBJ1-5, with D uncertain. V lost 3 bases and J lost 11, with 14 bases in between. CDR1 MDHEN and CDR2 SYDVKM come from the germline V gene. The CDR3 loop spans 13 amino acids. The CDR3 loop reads CASSLVAPRAQHF. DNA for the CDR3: TGTGCCAGCAGTTTGGTGGCCCCCAGAGCCCAGCATTTT.

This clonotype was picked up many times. The DNA of the CDR3 is TGTGCCAGCAGCTTGGGCCAGCGGGGGAACACCGGGGAGCTGTTTTTT. This translates into CASSLGQRGNTGELFF. The V gene is TRBV5-4, the J gene TRBJ2-2; the match to TRBD2 covers 7 bases. J gave up 1 base and V 0 bases, and 3 bases lay outside the gene matches. This CDR3 spans 16 amino acids. Germline lookup yields CDR1 SGHNT and CDR2 YYREEE (reference sequence).